These 13 T cell receptor beta chains share one sample of origin, sequenced in a study of early T cells in non-severe SARS-CoV-2 infection. TCRdb reanalysed the 5' RACE reads using MiXCR and keeps one entry per CDR3 protein. The sample contains 60,000 to 90,000 distinct CDR3 sequences, around a tenth of which appear only once. Sequenced: whole blood. The receptor set was obtained from an adult who was a healthcare worker with PCR-confirmed SARS-CoV-2 infection or an uninfected control (not recorded which).

This clonotype was observed a handful of times. This rearrangement joins TRBV28 to TRBJ2-1, with D perhaps matching TRBD1 (6 bases). CDR3 length: 14 residues. V was clipped by 5 bases and J by 7 bases, with 15 bases between them. The germline CDR1 and CDR2 sequences are MDHEN and SYDVKM. CDR3 in DNA: TGTGCCAGCAGTGATAACAGGGTTGGGAATGAGCAGTTCTTC. Its translation: CASSDNRVGNEQFF.

The rearrangement links TRBV16 to TRBJ1-6; D is unresolved. Between the trimmed V and J ends, which lost 3 bases and 15 bases, there was a span of 12 bases. Germline values: CDR1 KGHSY, CDR2 FQNENV. The CDR3 sequence is 12 residues long. The CDR3 nucleotides are TGTGCCAGCAGCCACAGCCTAATCCACCTCCACTTT. Translation: CASSHSLIHLHF.

V gene TRBV28 combines with J gene TRBJ2-7; TRBD2 agrees at 7 bases. J lost 2 bases, V lost 3 bases, and 10 bases had no gene match. Germline lookup yields CDR1 MDHEN and CDR2 SYDVKM. This CDR3 has 16 amino acids. The CDR3 DNA is TGTGCCAGCAGTTTCTCCAGAGCGGGGACCACCTACGAGCAGTACTTC. Protein product: CASSFSRAGTTYEQYF.

This clonotype was recorded many times. V gene TRBV2 combines with J gene TRBJ1-1, with 7 bases matching TRBD1. The CDR3 has 11 residues. The J segment lost 11 bases and the V segment lost 4 bases, leaving 4 bases of the junction unmatched. The germline CDR1 and CDR2 sequences are SNHLY and FYNNEI. CDR3 sequence reads: CASSGDSWAFF. CDR3 sequence (DNA): TGTGCCAGCAGTGGGGACAGTTGGGCTTTCTTT. Full variable domain (remainder filled in from reference TRBV2 and TRBJ1-1): EPEVTQTPSHQVTQMGQEVILRCVPISNHLYFYWYRQILGQKVEFLVSFYNNEISEKSEIFDDQFSVERPDGSNFTLKIRSTKLEDSAMYFCASSGDSWAFFGQGTRLTVV.

This clonotype was seen ten or more times. The V call is TRBV18, the J call TRBJ1-4; TRBD1 matches 9 bases. The length of the CDR3 is 14 residues. V lost 3 bases and J lost 7; bases outside the gene matches: 3. CDR1 and CDR2 (germline): KGHSH, LQKENI. The CDR3 here is CASSPGQGLEKLFF. The CDR3 nucleotides are TGTGCCAGCTCACCGGGACAGGGTCTTGAAAAACTGTTTTTT.

The rearrangement joins TRBV12-3 or TRBV12-4 to TRBJ2-7, with 12 bases fitting TRBD2. This CDR3 comprises 17 residues. Unmatched junction bases numbered 8, after V lost 3 bases and J lost 2 bases. Here the CDR3 reads CASSFQTRTSGTYEQYF. In DNA, the CDR3 is TGTGCCAGCAGTTTTCAGACCAGGACTAGCGGGACCTACGAGCAGTACTTC.

This clonotype was counted at least ten times. The chain employs TRBV7-8 and TRBJ2-1, with 15 bases identical to TRBD2. The J segment lost 0 bases and the V segment lost 1 base, leaving 4 bases of the junction unmatched. The CDR3 length is 19 residues. The germline V gene encodes CDR1 SGHVS and CDR2 FQNEAQ. CDR3 DNA sequence: TGTGCCAGCAGCTTAGGGGGACTAGCGGGAGGTTACTCCTACAATGAGCAGTTCTTC. Residues: CASSLGGLAGGYSYNEQFF. The whole variable domain, remainder taken from reference TRBV7-8 and TRBJ2-1, is GAGVSQSPRYKVAKRGQDVALRCDPISGHVSLFWYQQALGQGPEFLTYFQNEAQLDKSGLPSDRFFAERPEGSVSTLKIQRTQQEDSAVYLCASSLGGLAGGYSYNEQFFGPGTRLTVL.

This clonotype was detected only a few times. The chain carries TRBV7-2 and TRBJ2-2; weak D call: TRBD2 (6 bases). Trimming took off 4 bases at V and 4 bases at J, with 22 bases between the two ends. Germline-derived CDR1 and CDR2 are SGHTA and FQGNSA. The CDR3 loop spans 18 amino acids. In DNA, the CDR3 is TGTGCCAGCAGCTGGAAGTTGGGGGGTAGCGGATTCACCGGGGAGCTGTTTTTT. This codes for CASSWKLGGSGFTGELFF.

The J gene is TRBJ2-2, the V gene TRBV7-2, with 8 bases lining up with TRBD2. CDR3 length equals 16 residues. Looked up from germline, CDR1 is SGHTA and CDR2 is FQGNSA. J gave up 3 bases and V 6 bases, and 9 bases lay outside the gene matches. Here the CDR3 reads CASSPYTSGYTGELFF. The CDR3 coding sequence is TGTGCCAGCAGTCCCTACACTAGCGGCTACACCGGGGAGCTGTTTTTT.

This clonotype was picked up many times. The chain is built from TRBV28 and TRBJ2-7, with 9 bases lining up with TRBD1. The CDR3 extends over 14 amino acids. The J segment lost 3 bases and the V segment lost 7 bases, leaving 7 bases of the junction unmatched. Germline V gene sequence: CDR1 MDHEN, CDR2 SYDVKM. Written as DNA, the CDR3 is TGTGCCAGCACCCCGACAGGGGGAGTCTACGAGCAGTACTTC. Translating gives CASTPTGGVYEQYF.

This rearrangement joins TRBV10-3 to TRBJ2-1, with 12 nucleotides matching TRBD2. J gave up 8 bases and V 4 bases, and 6 bases lay outside the gene matches. This CDR3 contains 15 residues. Germline values: CDR1 ENHRY, CDR2 SYGVKD. CDR3 protein: CAISGLAGGPDEQFF. CDR3 bases: TGTGCCATCAGTGGGCTAGCGGGAGGGCCGGATGAGCAGTTCTTC.

In its sample, this clonotype was seen many times. V is TRBV7-2 and J is TRBJ2-7, with no clear D. V shed 1 base and J shed 5 bases, with 12 bases lying between them. This CDR3 has 14 amino acids. Per germline, CDR1 SGHTA and CDR2 FQGNSA. The CDR3 nucleotides are TGTGCCAGCAGCTTAGTCACCGGGTGGGACGAGCAGTACTTC. Its translation: CASSLVTGWDEQYF.

V gene TRBV27 combines with J gene TRBJ1-3; D uncertain. Germline V gives CDR1 MNHEY, CDR2 SMNVEV (reference sequence). The V gene lost 5 bases and the J gene lost 0 bases, with 11 bases spanning the gap. This CDR3 has 15 residues. This CDR3 is CASSGGLSSGNTIYF. CDR3 nucleotides: TGTGCCAGCAGTGGAGGACTTTCCTCTGGAAACACCATATATTTT.